This T cell receptor (beta chain) was captured by sequencing in a study of T cell repertoires in cytomegalovirus infection. The CDR3 is made up of 17 amino acids. Trimming shortened V by 3 bases and J by 2 bases, and 17 bases separated the two germline ends. Germline CDR1 reads LNHDA; CDR2 reads SQIVND (reference sequence). Comment on this clonotype: What it binds is not known.

TCRdb used MiXCR to reprocess the reads, holding one entry per CDR3 protein. The sample carries about 310,000 distinct CDR3 sequences, 20% to 30% recorded once. The receptor's source is a human donor in good health (CMV status not recorded). Some clones in this sample may be carry-over from other donors' samples. This chain uses TRBV19 with TRBJ2-4; D uncertain. The sample in question was cultured PBMCs, obtained from culture after CMV antigen stimulation. Here the CDR3 reads CASSINPPAGSKNIQYF. Written as DNA, the CDR3 is TGTGCCAGTAGTATCAATCCCCCCGCAGGTTCCAAAAACATTCAGTACTTC.